The 31 T cell receptor beta chains given below trace back to one sample, sequenced in a study of shared clonotypes between healthy human individuals. Here immunoSEQ multiplex PCR was the method, and the copy in TCRdb shows in-frame clones only, minus some. The table records roughly 2,300,000 clones, 80% to 95% of them present only once. The sequencing sample was made of naive CD4+ T cells from PBMCs. Subset of the sample: CD45RA+ positively selected. The receptors shown here come from a man younger than 35 in good health. Some clones in this sample may be carry-over from other donors' samples.

The J gene is TRBJ1-1, the V gene TRBV27, with 11 bases lining up with TRBD1. With V trimmed by 4 bases and J by 3 bases, 13 bases remained unmatched. CDR1 is MNHEY and CDR2 is SMNVEV in the germline V gene (reference sequence). The CDR3 runs to 18 residues. The CDR3 sequence is CASSSIRTGGLRYTEAFF. The CDR3 DNA reads as TGTGCCAGCAGTTCTATCAGGACAGGGGGCCTGAGGTACACTGAAGCTTTCTTT.

The chain employs TRBV7-3 and TRBJ2-2; tentatively, D is TRBD2 (5 bases). With 3 bases removed from V and 4 bases from J, the gap between germline ends came to 9 bases. Germline lookup yields CDR1 SGHTA and CDR2 FQGTGA. The CDR3 spans 14 residues. The CDR3 sequence is CASSFIEGTGELFF. The CDR3, as DNA: TGTGCCAGCAGCTTTATCGAGGGCACCGGGGAGCTGTTTTTT.

A word on this clone: The identical CDR3 is also encoded by other nucleotide sequences in the sample. The V call is TRBV10-3, the J call TRBJ2-2, with D maybe TRBD2 (5 bases). In germline, CDR1 is ENHRY, CDR2 SYGVKD. The ends were cut back, 2 bases at V and 5 bases at J, with 6 bases in the middle. This CDR3 region has 13 residues. CDR3 protein: CAISEGGTGELFF. CDR3 sequence (DNA): TGTGCCATCAGTGAGGGCGGGACCGGGGAGCTGTTTTTT.

In the case of this clone: In the same sample, other DNA sequences code for this CDR3. The J gene is TRBJ2-1, the V gene TRBV5-1, with TRBD2 matching 10 bases. The germline CDR1 and CDR2 sequences are SGHRS and YFSETQ. This CDR3 is built from 15 residues. Germline trimming cut 4 bases from V and 3 bases from J; bases unmatched to any gene: 4. The CDR3 region has the DNA TGCGCCAGCAGCCGGGGACTAGCGAGCTACAATGAGCAGTTCTTC. Its translation is CASSRGLASYNEQFF. Combining the CDR3 with reference TRBV5-1 and TRBJ2-1 gives the whole variable domain KAGVTQTPRYLIKTRGQQVTLSCSPISGHRSVSWYQQTPGQGLQFLFEYFSETQRNKGNFPGRFSGRQFSNSRSEMNVSTLELGDSALYLCASSRGLASYNEQFFGPGTRLTVL.

This chain joins TRBV5-1 and TRBJ1-5; D is unresolved. Per the germline V gene, CDR1 is SGHRS and CDR2 is YFSETQ. The V and J ends lost 0 bases and 2 bases respectively, with 9 bases between them. CDR3 length equals 15 residues. This chain's CDR3 is CASSLEGRGNQPQHF. The CDR3 DNA is TGCGCCAGCAGCTTGGAAGGGAGGGGCAATCAGCCCCAGCATTTT.

This clone showed up just once. V gene TRBV5-1 combines with J gene TRBJ1-5; the D gene is possibly TRBD1 (5 bases). The CDR3 runs to 15 residues. From germline, CDR1 is SGHRS and CDR2 YFSETQ. V was clipped by 0 bases and J by 4 bases, with 11 bases between them. The DNA of the CDR3 is TGCGCCAGCAGCTTGGGTGTGACAGAAAATCAGCCCCAGCATTTT. Translated, it gives CASSLGVTENQPQHF.

There are a few counts of this clone. The same CDR3 also results from other DNA sequences found in this sample. This chain links TRBV19 with TRBJ2-1; D is possibly TRBD1 (5 bases). CDR1 LNHDA and CDR2 SQIVND come from the germline V gene (reference sequence). This CDR3 contains 13 residues. V was clipped by 3 bases and J by 5 bases, with 8 bases between them. CDR3 sequence (DNA): TGTGCCAGTAGTATTATCAGGGACAATGAGCAGTTCTTC. Protein sequence: CASSIIRDNEQFF.

The rearrangement uses TRBV5-1 and TRBJ2-2; D possibly corresponds to TRBD1 (5 bases). The ends were cut back, 8 bases at V and 5 bases at J, with 13 bases in the middle. CDR1 and CDR2 from the germline V gene are SGHRS and YFSETQ. This CDR3 is 13 amino acids long. The CDR3 sequence is CASGATETGELFF. DNA of the CDR3: TGCGCCAGTGGGGCCACCGAGACCGGGGAGCTGTTTTTT.

The chain combines TRBV9 with TRBJ1-2; maybe TRBD1 (5 bases). CDR3 size: 15 residues. V was clipped by 0 bases and J by 5 bases, with 14 bases between them. The germline V gene encodes CDR1 SGDLS and CDR2 YYNGEE. The CDR3 nucleotides read TGTGCCAGCAGCGTAGAAGAATCGGGGGTGTATGGCTACACCTTC. This translates into CASSVEESGVYGYTF.

This chain uses TRBV5-4 with TRBJ2-5; possible D gene TRBD2, 5 bases. This CDR3 contains 16 residues. Germline CDR1 and CDR2: SGHNT and YYREEE (reference sequence). The ends were cut back, 2 bases at V and 0 bases at J, with 14 bases in the middle. The DNA of the CDR3 is TGTGCCAGCAGCTTTCGCGGGCAGCCGTACCAAGAGACCCAGTACTTC. Amino acid sequence: CASSFRGQPYQETQYF.

V usage is TRBV13 and J usage is TRBJ1-5, with D maybe TRBD1 (6 bases). The V gene lost 6 bases and the J gene lost 4 bases, with 16 bases spanning the gap. The CDR3 has 15 residues. CDR1 is PRHDT and CDR2 is FYEKMQ in the germline V gene (reference sequence). The CDR3 reads CASSQRQDPNQPQHF. CDR3 bases: TGTGCCAGCAGTCAGAGACAGGACCCGAATCAGCCCCAGCATTTT.

This chain links TRBV28 with TRBJ2-5, with D unresolved. Germline lookup yields CDR1 MDHEN and CDR2 SYDVKM. The CDR3 is made up of 14 amino acids. With 2 bases removed from V and 0 bases from J, the gap between germline ends came to 7 bases. The DNA of the CDR3 is TGTGCCAGCAGTTTAGTTGCGGACCAAGAGACCCAGTACTTC. This translates into CASSLVADQETQYF.

V is TRBV28 and J is TRBJ1-5; unclear D gene. Germline lookup yields CDR1 MDHEN and CDR2 SYDVKM. This CDR3 has 14 amino acids. The germline V and J ends were trimmed by 6 bases and 0 bases, with 9 bases remaining between them. The CDR3 here is CASSPTYSNQPQHF. CDR3 coding DNA: TGTGCCAGCAGCCCCACCTATAGCAATCAGCCCCAGCATTTT.

V usage is TRBV5-4 and J usage is TRBJ2-5; no firm D call. V was trimmed by 1 base and J by 1 base, leaving 11 bases between them. Per germline, CDR1 SGHNT and CDR2 YYREEE (reference sequence). The CDR3 extends over 15 amino acids. The CDR3 nucleotides read TGTGCCAGCAGCTTGCGTGGTCCCTCCCAAGAGACCCAGTACTTC. Translating it yields CASSLRGPSQETQYF. Using reference TRBV5-4 and TRBJ2-5 for the parts outside the CDR3, the full variable domain is ETGVTQSPTHLIKTRGQQVTLRCSSQSGHNTVSWYQQALGQGPQFIFQYYREEENGRGNFPPRFSGLQFPNYSSELNVNALELDDSALYLCASSLRGPSQETQYFGPGTRLLVL.

This chain links TRBV2 with TRBJ2-7; D gene ambiguous. Germline loops: CDR1 SNHLY, CDR2 FYNNEI. V dropped 8 bases and J dropped 6 bases, with 17 bases sitting between them. The CDR3 sequence is 13 residues long. The CDR3 DNA reads TGTGCCAGCCTTCCGAGGCCTTGGAGCGAGCAGTACTTC. Its protein product is CASLPRPWSEQYF.

This rearrangement joins TRBV29-1 to TRBJ2-7, with 9 nucleotides matching TRBD2. V was pared by 0 bases and J by 7 bases, with 13 bases of the junction left unmatched. CDR1 is SQVTM and CDR2 is ANQGSEA in the germline V gene. The CDR3 is 16 amino acids. The CDR3 DNA follows: TGCAGCGTTGAAGATCGCGGGCTAGCGGGGCACGGTGAGCAGTACTTC. This gives the protein CSVEDRGLAGHGEQYF.

To note about this clone: This specimen includes other DNA sequences encoding the same CDR3. The chain joins TRBV18 to TRBJ2-5, with D maybe TRBD2 (6 bases). This CDR3 spans 14 amino acids. Trimming cost V 3 bases and J 3 bases, with 11 bases left between them. Germline values: CDR1 KGHSH, CDR2 LQKENI. The CDR3 DNA is TGTGCCAGCTCACCTGCCGGCGGGGAAGAGACCCAGTACTTC. It yields the protein CASSPAGGEETQYF.

As concerns this clone: The conserved phenylalanine or tryptophan is not found at the CDR3 terminus, so this likely reflects a read error. The limits of the CDR3 on the DNA are not certain, so only TCRdb's listed CDR3 is given. V is TRBV20-1 and J is TRBJ2-7; the table names TRBD2, a call not compared with the DNA. From germline, CDR1 is DFQATT and CDR2 SNEGSKA (reference sequence). The CDR3 numbers 10 amino acids, ends counted. CDR3: CSAHRGEVRL.

The V gene is TRBV4-2, the J gene TRBJ2-3; 11 positions agree with TRBD2. Per germline, CDR1 LGHNA and CDR2 YNFKEQ. CDR3 length: 18 amino acids. V was pared by 4 bases and J by 3 bases, with 12 bases of the junction left unmatched. CDR3 bases: TGTGCCAGCAGCCCAGTCGGTGCTAGCGGGAGGTCGACAGATACGCAGTATTTT. It is translated as CASSPVGASGRSTDTQYF.

The chain joins TRBV5-1 to TRBJ2-5; 14 nucleotides line up with TRBD2. Germline trimming cut 10 bases from V and 2 bases from J; bases unmatched to any gene: 10. The CDR3 runs to 16 residues. Germline-derived CDR1 and CDR2 are SGHRS and YFSETQ. CDR3 in DNA: TGCGCCTCAAGAGGGACTAGCGGGAGACGGCAAGAGACCCAGTACTTC. Translated, it gives CASRGTSGRRQETQYF.

This clone is a singleton in its sample. This rearrangement joins TRBV28 to TRBJ2-7; D remains ambiguous. The CDR3 sequence is 15 residues long. Trimming left V 3 bases short and J 2 bases short, with 14 bases between. Germline V gene sequence: CDR1 MDHEN, CDR2 SYDVKM. The DNA of the CDR3 is TGTGCCAGCAGTTTGGGTTTGAGAGTTACCTACGAGCAGTACTTC. As protein: CASSLGLRVTYEQYF. Full variable domain (missing parts from reference TRBV28 and TRBJ2-7): DVKVTQSSRYLVKRTGEKVFLECVQDMDHENMFWYRQDPGLGLRLIYFSYDVKMKEKGDIPEGYSVSREKKERFSLILESASTNQTSMYLCASSLGLRVTYEQYFGPGTRLTVT.

A note on this clone: This specimen includes other DNA sequences encoding the same CDR3. This chain joins TRBV18 and TRBJ1-5; D ambiguous. Germline V gene lookup returns CDR1 KGHSH and CDR2 LQKENI. The CDR3 loop spans 13 amino acids. V lost 3 bases, J lost 0 bases, and 3 bases lay in between. The CDR3 nucleotides are TGTGCCAGCTCACCGGGTAGCAATCAGCCCCAGCATTTT. Translated, it gives CASSPGSNQPQHF. Drawing the rest from reference TRBV18 and TRBJ1-5, the complete variable domain is NAGVMQNPRHLVRRRGQEARLRCSPMKGHSHVYWYRQLPEEGLKFMVYLQKENIIDESGMPKERFSAEFPKEGPSILRIQQVVRGDSAAYFCASSPGSNQPQHFGDGTRLSIL.

V usage is TRBV25-1 and J usage is TRBJ1-3; unclear D gene. The CDR3 is 15 residues long. The V and J ends lost 3 bases and 1 base respectively, with 10 bases between them. Germline V gene data show CDR1 as MGHDK and CDR2 as SYGVNS. In nucleotides, the CDR3 is TGTGCCAGCAGTGACGGTGTTGTGTCTGGAAACACCATATATTTT. It codes for CASSDGVVSGNTIYF.

Here the CDR3 reads CASSLGTHTNEQFF. The DNA of the CDR3 is TGTGCCAGCAGCTTGGGGACTCACACGAATGAGCAGTTCTTC. The chain uses TRBV5-4 and TRBJ2-1, with D maybe TRBD2 (5 bases). Trimming left V 0 bases short and J 7 bases short, with 11 bases between. The CDR3 has 14 amino acids. In germline, CDR1 is SGHNT, CDR2 YYREEE (reference sequence).

This clone was observed a few times. The V and J genes are TRBV28 and TRBJ1-1; 9 bases agree with TRBD1. The germline CDR1 and CDR2 sequences are MDHEN and SYDVKM. The ends lost 6 bases at V and 1 base at J; junction bases unmatched: 9. The CDR3 is made up of 16 amino acids. In DNA, the CDR3 is TGTGCCAGCAGATATCCCGGGACAGGGAAGAACACTGAAGCTTTCTTT. As protein: CASRYPGTGKNTEAFF.

Points on this clone: Other DNA sequences in this sample translate to the same CDR3. This chain links TRBV9 with TRBJ1-2; the D gene is possibly TRBD1 (5 bases). Trimming removed 3 bases at V and 2 bases at J, with 11 bases between. This CDR3 has 14 residues. Germline CDR1 is SGDLS and CDR2 is YYNGEE. CDR3 loop: CASSAGRGNYGYTF. The CDR3 nucleotides are TGTGCCAGCAGCGCCGGACGGGGGAACTATGGCTACACCTTC.

This chain uses TRBV29-1 with TRBJ2-7; no definite D call. Germline CDR1 is SQVTM and CDR2 is ANQGSEA. This CDR3 has 12 residues. Trimming left V 7 bases short and J 0 bases short, with 10 bases between. The CDR3 DNA reads as TGCAGCGCCGGAAAAAGCTCCTACGAGCAGTACTTC. Translation: CSAGKSSYEQYF.

As DNA, the CDR3 is TGTGCCAGCAGCGTATTCGGGGACTATGGCTACACCTTC. Protein sequence: CASSVFGDYGYTF. The gene calls are TRBV9 and TRBJ1-2; D remains unclear. The CDR3 runs 13 residues. From germline, CDR1 is SGDLS and CDR2 YYNGEE. Trimming removed 1 base from V and 3 bases from J, with 7 bases in between.

The chain carries TRBV7-9 and TRBJ2-7; either TRBD1 or TRBD2 may supply D (5 bases each). The CDR3 is 14 amino acids. V gave up 5 bases and J gave up 3 bases, with 14 bases separating them. Per germline, CDR1 SEHNR and CDR2 FQNEAQ (reference sequence). The CDR3 spells CASSPLGDLYEQYF. The CDR3 DNA sequence: TGTGCCAGCAGCCCTTTGGGGGACCTCTACGAGCAGTACTTC.

This rearrangement joins TRBV7-8 to TRBJ2-7; 11 bases fit TRBD1. Germline-derived CDR1 and CDR2 are SGHVS and FQNEAQ. Trimming removed 6 bases from V and 3 bases from J; junction bases left unmatched: 7. This CDR3 region has 15 residues. The CDR3 spells CASRSPGQGGYEQYF. CDR3 coding DNA: TGTGCCAGCAGGTCCCCGGGACAGGGGGGCTACGAGCAGTACTTC.

The chain has TRBV4-1 and TRBJ1-5; unclear D gene. The V gene's germline CDR1 is MGHRA and CDR2 YSYEKL. Trimming shortened V by 3 bases and J by 6 bases, and 12 bases separated the two germline ends. The CDR3 runs 14 residues. The CDR3 reads CASSHLRSGQPQHF. CDR3 sequence (DNA): TGCGCCAGCAGCCACCTACGATCGGGTCAGCCCCAGCATTTT.